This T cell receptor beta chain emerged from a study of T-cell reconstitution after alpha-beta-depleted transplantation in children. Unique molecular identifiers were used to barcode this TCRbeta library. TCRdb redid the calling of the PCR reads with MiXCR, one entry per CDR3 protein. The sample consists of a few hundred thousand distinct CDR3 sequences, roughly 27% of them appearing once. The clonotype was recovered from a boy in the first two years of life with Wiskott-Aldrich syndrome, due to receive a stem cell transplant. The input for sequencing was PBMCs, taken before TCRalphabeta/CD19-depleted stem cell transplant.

The CDR3 loop reads CASSLTGGPLGIQYF. The DNA for the CDR3 is TGTGCCAGCAGTTTGACAGGGGGCCCTCTGGGCATTCAGTACTTC. J is TRBJ2-4 and V is TRBV28; the match to TRBD1 covers 10 bases. CDR3 length: 15 residues. V lost 3 bases to trimming and J lost 9 bases; unmatched junction nucleotides: 8. CDR1 MDHEN and CDR2 SYDVKM come from the germline V gene.